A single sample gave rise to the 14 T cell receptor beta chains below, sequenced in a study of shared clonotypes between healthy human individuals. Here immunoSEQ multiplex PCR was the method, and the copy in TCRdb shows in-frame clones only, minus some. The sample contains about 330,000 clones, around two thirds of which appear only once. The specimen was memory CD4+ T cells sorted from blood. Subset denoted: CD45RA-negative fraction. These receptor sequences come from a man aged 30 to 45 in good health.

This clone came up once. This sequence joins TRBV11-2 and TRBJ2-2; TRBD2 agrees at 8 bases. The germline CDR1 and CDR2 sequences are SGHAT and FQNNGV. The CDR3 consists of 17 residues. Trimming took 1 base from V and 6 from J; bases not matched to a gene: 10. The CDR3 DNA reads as TGTGCCAGCAGCTTAGTCCTGTCGGGAGGGCCCCCCGGGGAGCTGTTTTTT. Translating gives CASSLVLSGGPPGELFF.

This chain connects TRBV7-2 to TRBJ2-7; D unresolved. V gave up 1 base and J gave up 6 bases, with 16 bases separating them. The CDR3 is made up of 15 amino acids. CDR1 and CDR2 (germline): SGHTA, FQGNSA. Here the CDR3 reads CASSLEFGYGIEQYF. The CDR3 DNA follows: TGTGCCAGCAGCTTAGAGTTCGGATATGGGATCGAGCAGTACTTC. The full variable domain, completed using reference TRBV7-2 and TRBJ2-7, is GAGVSQSPSNKVTEKGKDVELRCDPISGHTALYWYRQSLGQGLEFLIYFQGNSAPDKSGLPSDRFSAERTGGSVSTLTIQRTQQEDSAVYLCASSLEFGYGIEQYFGPGTRLTVT.

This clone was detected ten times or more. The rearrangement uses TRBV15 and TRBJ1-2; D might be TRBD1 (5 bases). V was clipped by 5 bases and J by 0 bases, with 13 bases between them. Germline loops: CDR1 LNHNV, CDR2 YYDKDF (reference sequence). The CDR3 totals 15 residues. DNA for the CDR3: TGTGCCACCAGCGAACCGGGGGGAGCTAACTATGGCTACACCTTC. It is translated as CATSEPGGANYGYTF. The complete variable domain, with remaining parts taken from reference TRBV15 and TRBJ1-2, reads DAMVIQNPRYQVTQFGKPVTLSCSQTLNHNVMYWYQQKSSQAPKLLFHYYDKDFNNEADTPDNFQSRRPNTSFCFLDIRSPGLGDTAMYLCATSEPGGANYGYTFGSGTRLTVV.

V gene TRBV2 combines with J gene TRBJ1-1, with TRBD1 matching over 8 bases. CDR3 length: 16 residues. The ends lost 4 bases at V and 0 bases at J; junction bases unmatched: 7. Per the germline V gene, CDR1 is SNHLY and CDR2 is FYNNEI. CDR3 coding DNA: TGTGCCAGCAGTGCGATGTGGACAGGGTTGAACACTGAAGCTTTCTTT. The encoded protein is CASSAMWTGLNTEAFF.

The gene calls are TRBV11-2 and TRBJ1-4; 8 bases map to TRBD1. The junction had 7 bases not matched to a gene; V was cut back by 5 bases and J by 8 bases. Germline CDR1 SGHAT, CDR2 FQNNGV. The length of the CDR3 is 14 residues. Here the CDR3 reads CASSIGQGSEKLFF. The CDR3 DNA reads TGTGCCAGCAGCATCGGACAGGGTAGCGAAAAACTGTTTTTT. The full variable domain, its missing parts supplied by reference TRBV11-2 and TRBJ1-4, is EAGVAQSPRYKIIEKRQSVAFWCNPISGHATLYWYQQILGQGPKLLIQFQNNGVVDDSQLPKDRFSAERLKGVDSTLKIQPAKLEDSAVYLCASSIGQGSEKLFFGSGTQLSVL.

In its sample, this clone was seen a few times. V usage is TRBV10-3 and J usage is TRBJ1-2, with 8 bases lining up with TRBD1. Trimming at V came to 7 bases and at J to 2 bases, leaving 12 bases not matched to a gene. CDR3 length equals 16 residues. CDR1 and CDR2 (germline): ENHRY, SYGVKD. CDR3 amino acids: CAITNPTGVKNYGYTF. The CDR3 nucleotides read TGTGCCATCACTAACCCGACAGGGGTGAAGAACTATGGCTACACCTTC.

The CDR3 bases are TGTGCCAGCAGTTTGGGGGATAGCACAGATACGCAGTATTTT. It yields the protein CASSLGDSTDTQYF. The chain has TRBV27 and TRBJ2-3; possibly TRBD1 or TRBD2 for D (5 bases each). This CDR3 is 14 amino acids long. Germline V gene lookup returns CDR1 MNHEY and CDR2 SMNVEV (reference sequence). The germline V and J ends were trimmed by 3 bases and 0 bases, with 7 bases remaining between them.

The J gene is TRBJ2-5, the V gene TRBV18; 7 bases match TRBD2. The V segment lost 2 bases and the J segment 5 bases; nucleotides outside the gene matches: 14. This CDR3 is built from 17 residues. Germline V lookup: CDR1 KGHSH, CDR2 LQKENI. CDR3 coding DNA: TGTGCCAGCTCACCATATCGAACGCGGGAGAATAGGGAGACCCAGTACTTC. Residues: CASSPYRTRENRETQYF. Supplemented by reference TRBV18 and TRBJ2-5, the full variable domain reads NAGVMQNPRHLVRRRGQEARLRCSPMKGHSHVYWYRQLPEEGLKFMVYLQKENIIDESGMPKERFSAEFPKEGPSILRIQQVVRGDSAAYFCASSPYRTRENRETQYFGPGTRLLVL.

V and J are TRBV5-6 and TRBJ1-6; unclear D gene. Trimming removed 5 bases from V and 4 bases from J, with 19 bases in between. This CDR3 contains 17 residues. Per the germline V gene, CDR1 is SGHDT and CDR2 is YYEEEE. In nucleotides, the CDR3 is TGTGCCAGCAGTTTAAGACGCGTTCGATCTTATAATTCACCCCTCCACTTT. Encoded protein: CASSLRRVRSYNSPLHF.

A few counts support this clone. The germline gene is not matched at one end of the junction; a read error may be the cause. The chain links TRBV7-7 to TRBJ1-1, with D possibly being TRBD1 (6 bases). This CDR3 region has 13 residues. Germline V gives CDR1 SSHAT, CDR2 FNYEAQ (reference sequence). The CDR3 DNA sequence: TGTGCTAGCAGCGCGGACAGAGACACTGAAGCTTTCTTT. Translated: CASSADRDTEAFF.

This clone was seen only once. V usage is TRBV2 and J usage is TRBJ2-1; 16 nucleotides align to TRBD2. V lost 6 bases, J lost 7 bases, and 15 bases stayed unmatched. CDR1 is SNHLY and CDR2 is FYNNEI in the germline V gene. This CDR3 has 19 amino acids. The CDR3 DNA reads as TGTGCCAGCAGAGACGCGGGACTAGCGGGAGGGCCGGGGGGGAATGAGCAGTTCTTC. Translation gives CASRDAGLAGGPGGNEQFF.

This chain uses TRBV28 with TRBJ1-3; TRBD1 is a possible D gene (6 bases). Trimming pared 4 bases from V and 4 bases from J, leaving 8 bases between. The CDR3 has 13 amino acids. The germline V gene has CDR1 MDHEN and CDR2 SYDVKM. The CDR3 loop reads CASSSGGGNTIYF. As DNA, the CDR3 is TGTGCCAGCAGTTCCGGGGGCGGAAACACCATATATTTT.

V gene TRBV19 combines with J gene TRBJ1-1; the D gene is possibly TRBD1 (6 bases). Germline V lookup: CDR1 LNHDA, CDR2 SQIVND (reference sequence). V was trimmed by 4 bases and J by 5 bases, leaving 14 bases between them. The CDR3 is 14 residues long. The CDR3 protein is CASSKQGVGTEAFF. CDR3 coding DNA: TGTGCCAGTAGTAAACAGGGCGTGGGTACTGAAGCTTTCTTT.

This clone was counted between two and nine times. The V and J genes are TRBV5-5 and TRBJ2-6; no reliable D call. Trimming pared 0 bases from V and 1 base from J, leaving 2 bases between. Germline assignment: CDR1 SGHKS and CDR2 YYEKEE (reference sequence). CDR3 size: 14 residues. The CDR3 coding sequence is TGTGCCAGCAGCTTGGCGTCTGGGGCCAACGTCCTGACTTTC. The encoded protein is CASSLASGANVLTF.